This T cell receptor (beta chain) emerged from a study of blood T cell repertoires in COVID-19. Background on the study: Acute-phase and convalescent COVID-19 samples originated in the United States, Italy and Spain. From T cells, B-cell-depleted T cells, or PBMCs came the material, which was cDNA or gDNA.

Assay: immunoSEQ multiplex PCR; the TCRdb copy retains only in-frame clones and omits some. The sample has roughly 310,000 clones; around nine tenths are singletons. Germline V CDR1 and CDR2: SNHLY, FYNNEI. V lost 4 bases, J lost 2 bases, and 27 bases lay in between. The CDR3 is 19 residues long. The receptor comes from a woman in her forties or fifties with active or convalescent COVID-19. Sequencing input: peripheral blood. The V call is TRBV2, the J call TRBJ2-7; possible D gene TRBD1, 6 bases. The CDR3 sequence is CASSGTHSRAGDPPYEQYF. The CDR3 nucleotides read TGTGCCAGCAGTGGAACCCACTCCCGGGCAGGGGACCCCCCCTACGAGCAGTACTTC.